A single sample is the source of the 30 T cell receptor beta chains below, sequenced in a study of cytomegalovirus exposure and HLA in healthy donors. Amplification used 60 Vbeta primers and 13 Jbeta primers. Measured with immunoSEQ multiplex PCR; TCRdb has only the in-frame clones, and not every one. This sample has over 120,000 clones; about 71% occur once, and the top ten carry under 2.5%. Material for sequencing was PBMCs. These receptors were collected from a woman aged 60 to 75 in good health and CMV-seropositive.

This clone occurred a few times. The chain employs TRBV19 and TRBJ1-5, with 9 bases that match TRBD1. V gave up 4 bases and J gave up 6 bases; unmatched junction bases: 13. The CDR3 runs to 17 residues. Per the germline V gene, CDR1 is LNHDA and CDR2 is SQIVND (reference sequence). The CDR3 loop reads CASSTAPGTGMFQPQHF. CDR3 DNA: TGTGCCAGTAGTACGGCACCAGGGACAGGGATGTTTCAGCCCCAGCATTTT. Drawing the rest from reference TRBV19 and TRBJ1-5, the complete variable domain is DGGITQSPKYLFRKEGQNVTLSCEQNLNHDAMYWYRQDPGQGLRLIYYSQIVNDFQKGDIAEGYSVSREKKESFPLTVTSAQKNPTAFYLCASSTAPGTGMFQPQHFGDGTRLSIL.

The chain employs TRBV18 and TRBJ1-5, with a weak D call TRBD1 (6 bases). The CDR3 length is 15 residues. V was trimmed by 1 base and J by 4 bases, leaving 11 bases between them. Looked up from germline, CDR1 is KGHSH and CDR2 is LQKENI. CDR3 protein: CASSPQFQGNQPQHF. In DNA, the CDR3 is TGTGCCAGCTCACCACAGTTCCAGGGGAATCAGCCCCAGCATTTT.

V is TRBV5-1 and J is TRBJ2-2; 8 bases map to TRBD1. Germline V lookup: CDR1 SGHRS, CDR2 YFSETQ. The V and J ends lost 0 bases and 2 bases, in that order; junction bases with no gene match: 3. The CDR3 is 16 amino acids. The CDR3 DNA reads as TGCGCCAGCAGCTTGGATGGACAGGGAAACACCGGGGAGCTGTTTTTT. Translation: CASSLDGQGNTGELFF.

The gene calls are TRBV7-8 and TRBJ1-3; no clear D. Germline CDR1 reads SGHVS; CDR2 reads FQNEAQ. The CDR3 runs to 14 residues. V dropped 6 bases and J dropped 0 bases, with 9 bases sitting between them. The chain's CDR3 is CASSFSDSGNTIYF. In nucleotides, the CDR3 is TGTGCCAGCAGTTTTAGTGACTCTGGAAACACCATATATTTT.

This chain joins TRBV6-5 and TRBJ1-1; 7 bases are a match to TRBD1. CDR3 length: 15 amino acids. The germline V gene encodes CDR1 MNHEY and CDR2 SVGAGI. The V segment lost 5 bases and the J segment 1 base; nucleotides outside the gene matches: 7. CDR3 loop: CASSPPGTANTEAFF. The DNA for the CDR3 is TGTGCCAGCAGTCCCCCCGGGACAGCGAACACTGAAGCTTTCTTT.

This chain links TRBV2 with TRBJ2-3, with D possibly TRBD1 on 6 matching bases. CDR1 is SNHLY, CDR2 FYNNEI, per germline. V lost 6 bases to trimming and J lost 5 bases, with 9 bases between them. The CDR3 has 12 amino acids. The CDR3 is CASSLQGDTQYF. The CDR3 coding sequence is TGTGCCAGCAGCCTACAGGGAGATACGCAGTATTTT.

The V and J genes are TRBV7-9 and TRBJ2-5; tentatively, D is TRBD2 (6 bases). CDR3 length: 13 amino acids. Germline V gene sequence: CDR1 SEHNR, CDR2 FQNEAQ (reference sequence). The ends were cut back, 4 bases at V and 4 bases at J, with 10 bases in the middle. The CDR3 region has the DNA TGTGCCAGCAGCTCGGGGGTAGCAGAGACCCAGTACTTC. Translated: CASSSGVAETQYF.

CDR3 residues: CASSTTTGAGQPQHF. CDR3 DNA sequence: TGTGCCAGTAGTACGACGACAGGGGCGGGTCAGCCCCAGCATTTT. The chain carries TRBV19 and TRBJ1-5; TRBD1 matches at 8 bases. Looked up from germline, CDR1 is LNHDA and CDR2 is SQIVND (reference sequence). J gave up 6 bases and V 4 bases, and 8 bases lay outside the gene matches. The CDR3 extends over 15 amino acids.

The V gene is TRBV9, the J gene TRBJ2-1, with 10 bases matching TRBD2. The CDR3 is made up of 18 amino acids. V lost 0 bases to trimming and J lost 5 bases; unmatched junction nucleotides: 11. Germline assignment: CDR1 SGDLS and CDR2 YYNGEE. The CDR3 reads CASSVVPAGGQGNNEQFF. The CDR3 nucleotides read TGTGCCAGCAGCGTAGTCCCAGCGGGAGGGCAAGGGAACAATGAGCAGTTCTTC.

About this clone itself: Other DNA sequences in this sample translate to the same CDR3. The gene calls are TRBV2 and TRBJ2-3; 7 positions match TRBD1. Germline V lookup: CDR1 SNHLY, CDR2 FYNNEI. The V gene end was trimmed by 5 bases and the J gene end by 0 bases; junction bases not matched to a gene: 2. The CDR3 runs 14 residues. As DNA, the CDR3 is TGTGCCAGCAGTAGGACAGGTAGCACAGATACGCAGTATTTT. It yields the protein CASSRTGSTDTQYF.

This clone has a single count. The rearrangement links TRBV5-6 to TRBJ2-5, with TRBD2 identical over 15 bases. Germline V lookup: CDR1 SGHDT, CDR2 YYEEEE. V dropped 4 bases and J dropped 3; count of bases not matched to a gene: 7. CDR3 length equals 17 residues. The CDR3: CASSPTWTSGREETQYF. CDR3 DNA: TGTGCCAGCAGCCCCACCTGGACTAGCGGGAGGGAAGAGACCCAGTACTTC.

The sample holds a few counts of this clone. The chain recombines TRBV5-1 with TRBJ1-3, with D unclear. The CDR3 is made up of 17 amino acids. Germline CDR1 SGHRS, CDR2 YFSETQ. V lost 6 bases and J lost 0, with 19 bases in between. The CDR3, as DNA: TGCGCCAGCACCCCCCTAGGCGGCAGTACCTCTGGAAACACCATATATTTT. It yields the protein CASTPLGGSTSGNTIYF.

As to this clone: The sample carries other DNA sequences with the same CDR3. The genes are TRBV30 and TRBJ2-2; TRBD2 might be the D (5 bases). This CDR3 contains 13 residues. Germline V gives CDR1 GTSNPN, CDR2 SVGIG (reference sequence). Trimming took off 0 bases at V and 5 bases at J, with 7 bases between the two ends. This CDR3 is CAWSVRRTGELFF. CDR3 DNA: TGTGCCTGGAGTGTAAGGAGGACCGGGGAGCTGTTTTTT. Using reference TRBV30 and TRBJ2-2 for the parts outside the CDR3, the full variable domain is SQTIHQWPATLVQPVGSPLSLECTVEGTSNPNLYWYRQAAGRGLQLLFYSVGIGQISSEVPQNLSASRPQDRQFILSSKKLLLSDSGFYLCAWSVRRTGELFFGEGSRLTVL.

The V and J genes are TRBV7-9 and TRBJ2-3; D ambiguous. Germline lookup yields CDR1 SEHNR and CDR2 FQNEAQ (reference sequence). The CDR3 is 12 residues long. Trimming took 2 bases from V and 4 from J, leaving 4 bases between them. The CDR3: CASSLSSDTQYF. CDR3 bases: TGTGCCAGCAGCTTAAGCTCAGATACGCAGTATTTT.

The chain links TRBV10-3 to TRBJ1-4, with a possible D match to TRBD1 (6 bases). This CDR3 has 18 amino acids. Germline V CDR1 and CDR2: ENHRY, SYGVKD. The germline V and J ends were trimmed by 0 bases and 12 bases, with 26 bases remaining between them. As DNA, the CDR3 is TGTGCCATCAGTGAGTCGGGTGGCAGGGGAGACGGTCAGAAGGAACTGTTTTTT. Translating gives CAISESGGRGDGQKELFF.

The chain employs TRBV6-5 and TRBJ2-1, with 8 bases lining up with TRBD2. Germline CDR1 MNHEY, CDR2 SVGAGI. This CDR3 contains 15 residues. Trimming took 2 bases from V and 6 from J; bases not matched to a gene: 6. The CDR3 sequence is CASSYPGLGGNEQFF. DNA for the CDR3: TGTGCCAGCAGTTACCCGGGACTAGGAGGCAATGAGCAGTTCTTC.

The chain links TRBV11-2 to TRBJ2-7; D perhaps matches TRBD2 (6 bases). Per germline, CDR1 SGHAT and CDR2 FQNNGV. CDR3 size: 11 residues. V was cut by 8 bases and J by 6 bases, with 11 bases left in between. The CDR3 DNA sequence: TGTGCCAGCTGGGTGGGAGGCGAGCAGTACTTC. This encodes CASWVGGEQYF.

The table lists this clone with a count of one. This sequence joins TRBV7-2 and TRBJ2-5; no reliable D call. Trimming took off 5 bases at V and 5 bases at J, with 15 bases between the two ends. The CDR3 contains 14 residues. CDR1 SGHTA and CDR2 FQGNSA come from the germline V gene. Here the CDR3 DNA reads TGTGCCAGCAGCCCTCCTCCGCAGTGGGAGACCCAGTACTTC. It is translated as CASSPPPQWETQYF.

The CDR3 region has the DNA TGTGCCTGGACGTGGGGACAGGGGACTGAAGCTTTCTTT. Amino acids: CAWTWGQGTEAFF. The chain is built from TRBV30 and TRBJ1-1; 10 bases match TRBD1. J was trimmed by 5 bases and V by 4 bases; bases with no gene match: 4. From germline, CDR1 is GTSNPN and CDR2 SVGIG (reference sequence). This CDR3 has 13 amino acids.

The CDR3 spells CASSTSGTATLSGANVLTF. The CDR3 bases are TGTGCCAGTAGTACCTCCGGGACAGCAACCTTATCCGGGGCCAACGTCCTGACTTTC. The chain couples TRBV19 to TRBJ2-6, with 7 bases that match TRBD1. The V gene's germline CDR1 is LNHDA and CDR2 SQIVND (reference sequence). With 4 bases clipped from V and 4 bases from J, the junction kept 16 bases outside the gene matches. This CDR3 has 19 amino acids.

The V and J genes are TRBV20-1 and TRBJ1-2, with D unresolved. V lost 4 bases and J lost 6, with 6 bases in between. Per the germline V gene, CDR1 is DFQATT and CDR2 is SNEGSKA (reference sequence). This CDR3 contains 10 residues. CDR3 sequence: CSATPDGYTF. In nucleotides, the CDR3 is TGCAGTGCTACCCCAGATGGCTACACCTTC.

The rearrangement links TRBV19 to TRBJ1-5; no definite D call. Germline lookup yields CDR1 LNHDA and CDR2 SQIVND (reference sequence). The germline V and J ends were trimmed by 5 bases and 7 bases, with 12 bases remaining between them. The CDR3 sequence is 13 residues long. CDR3 in amino acids: CASSYSGTQPQHF. CDR3 coding DNA: TGTGCCAGTAGTTACTCAGGAACCCAGCCCCAGCATTTT.

The V gene is TRBV19, the J gene TRBJ1-1; tentatively, D is TRBD1 (5 bases). CDR1 is LNHDA and CDR2 is SQIVND in the germline V gene (reference sequence). With 3 bases removed from V and 4 bases from J, the gap between germline ends came to 9 bases. The length of the CDR3 is 13 residues. DNA of the CDR3: TGTGCCAGTAGTATGACAGCTCTCACTGAAGCTTTCTTT. Its translation is CASSMTALTEAFF.

V is TRBV6-1 and J is TRBJ1-3; TRBD1 might be the D (6 bases). The CDR3 runs to 15 residues. Germline CDR1 MNHNS, CDR2 SASEGT. CDR3 region: CTTRPGGFSGNTIYF. The CDR3 bases are TGTACCACCCGGCCGGGGGGCTTCTCTGGAAACACCATATATTTT.

The chain couples TRBV7-8 to TRBJ1-2; D unresolved. V was trimmed by 1 base and J by 7 bases, leaving 10 bases between them. The CDR3 totals 13 residues. From germline, CDR1 is SGHVS and CDR2 FQNEAQ. The CDR3 here is CASSLESSAGYTF. The CDR3 region has the DNA TGTGCCAGCAGCTTAGAGTCCAGCGCTGGCTACACCTTC. The entire variable domain, with the rest obtained from reference TRBV7-8 and TRBJ1-2, is as follows: GAGVSQSPRYKVAKRGQDVALRCDPISGHVSLFWYQQALGQGPEFLTYFQNEAQLDKSGLPSDRFFAERPEGSVSTLKIQRTQQEDSAVYLCASSLESSAGYTFGSGTRLTVV.

This clone was seen more than once but under ten times. This chain uses TRBV30 with TRBJ1-4; D gene unclear. The CDR3 is 15 residues long. Germline CDR1 reads GTSNPN; CDR2 reads SVGIG (reference sequence). V lost 2 bases and J 3 bases, leaving 13 bases between the germline ends. CDR3 sequence: CAWSPDTSPNEKLFF. The CDR3 DNA reads TGTGCCTGGAGTCCCGACACAAGCCCTAATGAAAAACTGTTTTTT.

The rearrangement joins TRBV6-5 to TRBJ1-2, with 7 bases fitting TRBD1. The length of the CDR3 is 14 residues. Trimming cost V 8 bases and J 4 bases; bases outside gene matches: 10. The germline CDR1 and CDR2 sequences are MNHEY and SVGAGI. CDR3 coding DNA: TGTGCCAGCGCGTCCCCGACAGGGCTCTATGGCTACACCTTC. This sequence encodes CASASPTGLYGYTF.

The J gene is TRBJ1-2, the V gene TRBV15; D is unresolved. CDR1 and CDR2 (germline): LNHNV, YYDKDF (reference sequence). Trimming shortened V by 0 bases and J by 0 bases, and 5 bases separated the two germline ends. This CDR3 comprises 14 residues. The CDR3: CATSREPTNYGYTF. CDR3 sequence (DNA): TGTGCCACCAGCAGAGAACCTACTAACTATGGCTACACCTTC.

The chain is built from TRBV5-1 and TRBJ1-3; a weak D match, TRBD1 (6 bases). Trimming cost V 3 bases and J 3 bases, with 10 bases left between them. CDR3 length: 14 amino acids. CDR1 is SGHRS, CDR2 YFSETQ, per germline. The CDR3 reads CASSSTGSGNTIYF. CDR3 bases: TGCGCCAGCAGCTCAACAGGGAGTGGAAACACCATATATTTT.

This chain joins TRBV7-9 and TRBJ1-2; no clear D gene. Germline V gives CDR1 SEHNR, CDR2 FQNEAQ (reference sequence). V was clipped by 2 bases and J by 6 bases, with 16 bases between them. The CDR3 is made up of 15 amino acids. The CDR3 loop is CASSLLSRLTDGYTF. The CDR3 DNA reads TGTGCCAGCAGCTTATTGAGCCGCCTCACGGATGGCTACACCTTC.